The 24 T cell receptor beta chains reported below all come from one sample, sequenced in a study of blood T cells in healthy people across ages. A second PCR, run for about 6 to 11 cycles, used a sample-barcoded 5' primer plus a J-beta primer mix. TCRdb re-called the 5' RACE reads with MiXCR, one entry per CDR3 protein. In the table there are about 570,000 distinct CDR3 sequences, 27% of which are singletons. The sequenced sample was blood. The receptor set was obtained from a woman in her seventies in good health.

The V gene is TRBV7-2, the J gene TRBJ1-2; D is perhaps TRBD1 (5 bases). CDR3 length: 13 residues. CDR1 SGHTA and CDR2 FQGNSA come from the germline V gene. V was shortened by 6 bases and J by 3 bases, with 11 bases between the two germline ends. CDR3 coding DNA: TGTGCCAGCAGGGGGGGTAATGACTATGGCTACACCTTC. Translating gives CASRGGNDYGYTF.

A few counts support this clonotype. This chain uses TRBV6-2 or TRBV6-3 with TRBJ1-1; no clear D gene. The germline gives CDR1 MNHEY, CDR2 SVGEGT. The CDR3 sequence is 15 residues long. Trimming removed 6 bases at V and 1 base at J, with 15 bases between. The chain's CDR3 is CASRRAVAGNTEAFF. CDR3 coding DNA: TGTGCCAGCAGGCGAGCGGTGGCGGGGAACACTGAAGCTTTCTTT.

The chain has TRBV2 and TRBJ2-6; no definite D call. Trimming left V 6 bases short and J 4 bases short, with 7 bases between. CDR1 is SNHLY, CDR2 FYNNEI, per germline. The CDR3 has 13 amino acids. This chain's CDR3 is CASSPNGANVLTF. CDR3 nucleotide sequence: TGTGCCAGCAGCCCCAACGGGGCCAACGTCCTGACTTTC.

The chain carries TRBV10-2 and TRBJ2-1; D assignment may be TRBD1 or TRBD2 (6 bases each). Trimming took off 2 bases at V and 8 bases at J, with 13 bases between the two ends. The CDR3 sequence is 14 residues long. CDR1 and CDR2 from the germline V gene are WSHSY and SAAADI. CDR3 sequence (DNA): TGCGCCAGCAGTGAGAACCACGGGGGCCATGAGCAGTTCTTC. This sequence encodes CASSENHGGHEQFF.

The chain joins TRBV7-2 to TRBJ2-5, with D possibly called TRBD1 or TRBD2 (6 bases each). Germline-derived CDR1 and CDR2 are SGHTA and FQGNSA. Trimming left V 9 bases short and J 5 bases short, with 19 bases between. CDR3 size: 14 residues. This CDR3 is CASTKGGAGETQYF. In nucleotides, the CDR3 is TGTGCCAGTACCAAGGGGGGCGCGGGTGAGACCCAGTACTTC. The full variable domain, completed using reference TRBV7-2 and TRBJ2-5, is GAGVSQSPSNKVTEKGKDVELRCDPISGHTALYWYRQSLGQGLEFLIYFQGNSAPDKSGLPSDRFSAERTGGSVSTLTIQRTQQEDSAVYLCASTKGGAGETQYFGPGTRLLVL.

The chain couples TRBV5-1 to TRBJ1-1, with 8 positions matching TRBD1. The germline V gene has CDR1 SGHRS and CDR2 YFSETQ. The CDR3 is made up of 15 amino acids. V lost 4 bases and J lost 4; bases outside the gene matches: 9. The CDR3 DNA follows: TGCGCCAGCAGCCCCAGACAGGGGCAGGGCACTGAAGCTTTCTTT. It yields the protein CASSPRQGQGTEAFF. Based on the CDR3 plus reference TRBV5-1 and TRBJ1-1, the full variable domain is KAGVTQTPRYLIKTRGQQVTLSCSPISGHRSVSWYQQTPGQGLQFLFEYFSETQRNKGNFPGRFSGRQFSNSRSEMNVSTLELGDSALYLCASSPRQGQGTEAFFGQGTRLTVV.

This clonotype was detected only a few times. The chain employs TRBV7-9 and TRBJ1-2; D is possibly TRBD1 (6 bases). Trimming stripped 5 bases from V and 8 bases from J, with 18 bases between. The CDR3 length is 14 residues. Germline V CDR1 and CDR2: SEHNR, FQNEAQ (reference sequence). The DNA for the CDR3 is TGTGCCAGCAGCCGAAATCCGGGGGCGGAGGGCTACACCTTC. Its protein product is CASSRNPGAEGYTF.

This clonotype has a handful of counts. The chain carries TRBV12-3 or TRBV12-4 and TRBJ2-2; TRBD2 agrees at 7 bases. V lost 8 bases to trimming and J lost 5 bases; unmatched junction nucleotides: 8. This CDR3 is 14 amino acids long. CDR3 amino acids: CASRTGGGTGELFF. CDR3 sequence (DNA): TGTGCCAGCCGCACGGGGGGTGGTACCGGGGAGCTGTTTTTT.

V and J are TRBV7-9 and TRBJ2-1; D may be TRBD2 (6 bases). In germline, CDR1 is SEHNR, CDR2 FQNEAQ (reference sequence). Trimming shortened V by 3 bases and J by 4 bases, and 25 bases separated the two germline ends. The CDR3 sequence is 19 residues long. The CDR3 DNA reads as TGTGCCAGCAGCTTGCTAGCGATAGACGGATCTATTATTTACAATGAGCAGTTCTTC. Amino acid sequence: CASSLLAIDGSIIYNEQFF.

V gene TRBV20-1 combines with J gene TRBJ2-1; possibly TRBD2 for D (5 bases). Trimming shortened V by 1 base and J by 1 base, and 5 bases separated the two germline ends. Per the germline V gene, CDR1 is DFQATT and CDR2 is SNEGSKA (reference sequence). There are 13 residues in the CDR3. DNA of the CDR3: TGCAGTGCTAGAGCGGGGTCCTACAATGAGCAGTTCTTC. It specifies CSARAGSYNEQFF.

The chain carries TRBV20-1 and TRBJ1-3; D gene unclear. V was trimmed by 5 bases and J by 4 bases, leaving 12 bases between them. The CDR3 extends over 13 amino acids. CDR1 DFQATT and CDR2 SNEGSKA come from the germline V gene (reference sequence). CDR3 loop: CSARQISGNTIYF. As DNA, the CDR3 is TGCAGTGCTCGACAAATCTCGGGAAACACCATATATTTT.

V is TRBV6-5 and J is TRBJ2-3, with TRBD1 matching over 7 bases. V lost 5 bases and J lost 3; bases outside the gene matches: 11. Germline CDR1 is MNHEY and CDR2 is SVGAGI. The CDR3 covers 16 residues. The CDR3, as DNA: TGTGCCAGCAGTAACTTACAGGGGATTGGGACAGATACGCAGTATTTT. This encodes CASSNLQGIGTDTQYF.

CDR3: CSVEAQGAYEQYF. The CDR3 DNA reads as TGCAGCGTTGAAGCACAGGGGGCTTATGAGCAGTACTTC. V and J are TRBV29-1 and TRBJ2-5; 9 bases match TRBD1. The CDR3 covers 13 residues. In germline, CDR1 is SQVTM, CDR2 ANQGSEA. The V gene end was trimmed by 1 base and the J gene end by 11 bases; junction bases not matched to a gene: 8.

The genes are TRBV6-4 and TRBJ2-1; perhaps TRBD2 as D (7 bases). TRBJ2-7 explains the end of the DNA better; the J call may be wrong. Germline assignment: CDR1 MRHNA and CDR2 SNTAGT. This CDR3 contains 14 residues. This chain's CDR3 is CASRTDSGAYEQYF. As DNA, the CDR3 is TGTGCCAGCAGAACGGACAGCGGGGCCTACGAGCAGTACTTC.

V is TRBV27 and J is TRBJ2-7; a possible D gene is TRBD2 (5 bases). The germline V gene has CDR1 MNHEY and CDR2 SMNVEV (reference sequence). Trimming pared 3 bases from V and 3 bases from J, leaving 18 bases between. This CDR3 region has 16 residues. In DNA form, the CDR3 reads TGTGCCAGCAGTTTTATGAGGGTAGCGCGATACTACGAGCAGTACGTC. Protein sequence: CASSFMRVARYYEQYV.

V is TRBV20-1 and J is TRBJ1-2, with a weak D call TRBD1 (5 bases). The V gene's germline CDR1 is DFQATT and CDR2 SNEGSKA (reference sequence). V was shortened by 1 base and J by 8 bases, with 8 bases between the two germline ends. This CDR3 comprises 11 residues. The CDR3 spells CSARVQGGYTF. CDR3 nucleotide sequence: TGCAGTGCTAGAGTCCAGGGAGGCTACACCTTC.

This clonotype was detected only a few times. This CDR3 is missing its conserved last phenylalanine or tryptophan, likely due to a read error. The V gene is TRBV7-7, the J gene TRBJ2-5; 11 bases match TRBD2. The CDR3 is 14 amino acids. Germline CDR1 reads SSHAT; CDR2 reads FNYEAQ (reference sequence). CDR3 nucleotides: TGTGCCAGCAGCCTAGCGGGGGGCCAAGAGACCCAGTACCTC. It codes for CASSLAGGQETQYL.

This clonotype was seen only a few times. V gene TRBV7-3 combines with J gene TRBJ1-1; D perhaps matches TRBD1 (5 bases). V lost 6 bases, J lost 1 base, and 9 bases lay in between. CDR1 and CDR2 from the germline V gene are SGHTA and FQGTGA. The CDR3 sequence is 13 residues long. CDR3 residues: CASRLDRNTEAFF. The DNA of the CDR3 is TGTGCCAGCAGACTAGACAGGAACACTGAAGCTTTCTTT.

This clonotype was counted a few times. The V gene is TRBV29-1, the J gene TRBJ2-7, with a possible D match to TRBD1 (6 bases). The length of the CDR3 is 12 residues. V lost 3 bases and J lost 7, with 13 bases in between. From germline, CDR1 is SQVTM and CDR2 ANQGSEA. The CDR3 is CSVEMQGREQYF. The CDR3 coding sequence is TGCAGCGTTGAGATGCAGGGGAGAGAGCAGTACTTC.

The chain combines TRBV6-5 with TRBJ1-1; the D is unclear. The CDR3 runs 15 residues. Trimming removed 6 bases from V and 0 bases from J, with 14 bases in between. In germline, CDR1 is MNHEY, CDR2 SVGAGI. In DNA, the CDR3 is TGTGCCAGCAGCAACCCGCCCGGGTTGAACACTGAAGCTTTCTTT. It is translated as CASSNPPGLNTEAFF.

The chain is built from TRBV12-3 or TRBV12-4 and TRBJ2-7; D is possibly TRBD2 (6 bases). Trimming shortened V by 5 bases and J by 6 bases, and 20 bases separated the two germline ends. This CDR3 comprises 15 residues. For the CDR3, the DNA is TGTGCCAGCAGTCCGCGGTCAGGGAGGACATTCGAGCAGTACTTC. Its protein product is CASSPRSGRTFEQYF.

The CDR3 DNA is TGCAGCGTGGCCAGGACTAGCGGGGGAGGTTCAGATACGCAGTATTTT. Amino acid sequence: CSVARTSGGGSDTQYF. The genes are TRBV29-1 and TRBJ2-3; TRBD2 matches at 13 bases. The CDR3 consists of 16 residues. Germline V gene data show CDR1 as SQVTM and CDR2 as ANQGSEA. Trimming cost V 6 bases and J 4 bases; bases outside gene matches: 10.

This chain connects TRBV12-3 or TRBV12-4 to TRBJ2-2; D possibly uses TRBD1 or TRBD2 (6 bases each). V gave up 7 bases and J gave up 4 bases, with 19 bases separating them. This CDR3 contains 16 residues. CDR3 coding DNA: TGTGCCAGCACCTCCGTTAAGGGGGGCGGCACCGGGGAGCTGTTTTTT. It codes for CASTSVKGGGTGELFF.

CDR3 sequence reads: CASGTEAGNTIYF. CDR3 DNA sequence: TGCGCCAGCGGGACAGAGGCAGGAAACACCATATATTTT. The gene calls are TRBV5-1 and TRBJ1-3, with 7 bases that match TRBD1. The CDR3 extends over 13 amino acids. Germline V gene lookup returns CDR1 SGHRS and CDR2 YFSETQ. J lost 4 bases, V lost 7 bases, and 5 bases had no gene match.